Listed below are T cell receptor beta chains from one sample, sequenced in a study of response to subunit inactivated influenza vaccine. A single record per CDR3 protein comes from TCRdb applying MiXCR to the RT-PCR reads. The data hold about 780,000 distinct CDR3 sequences, with about 18% observed a single time. Source: PBMCs from blood, taken roughly 5 days after vaccination. All receptors come from a man in his fifties or sixties who received an inactivated influenza vaccine. The CDR3 runs from the conserved cysteine through the conserved F or W. The order of the fields is clone size, J gene, V gene, D gene, CDR3 protein, CDR3 DNA. D genes are given only for firm matches. Only some rows state a clone size, as once, few, many or a class for expanded clones.

clone_size: many; j_call: TRBJ1-4; v_call: TRBV20-1; d_call: -; cdr3_aa: CSARDWRDGEKLFF; cdr3_nt: TGCAGTGCTAGAGATTGGCGGGATGGTGAAAAACTGTTTTTT
clone_size: -; j_call: TRBJ2-3; v_call: TRBV12-3/TRBV12-4; d_call: TRBD1; cdr3_aa: CASGPTGVGTDTQYF; cdr3_nt: TGTGCCAGCGGGCCGACAGGGGTGGGGACAGATACGCAGTATTTT
clone_size: few; j_call: TRBJ2-3; v_call: TRBV9; d_call: TRBD2; cdr3_aa: CASSVTSGRGEDTQYF; cdr3_nt: TGTGCCAGCAGCGTGACTAGCGGGAGGGGTGAAGATACGCAGTATTTT
clone_size: few; j_call: TRBJ2-1; v_call: TRBV5-5; d_call: -; cdr3_aa: CASSLGGGVAYNEQFF; cdr3_nt: TGTGCCAGCAGCTTGGGTGGGGGAGTCGCCTACAATGAGCAGTTCTTC
clone_size: few; j_call: TRBJ2-3; v_call: TRBV20-1; d_call: TRBD2; cdr3_aa: CSAILAGASGFSTDTQYF; cdr3_nt: TGCAGTGCCATACTAGCGGGGGCGAGTGGGTTTAGCACAGATACGCAGTATTTT
clone_size: many; j_call: TRBJ2-1; v_call: TRBV12-3/TRBV12-4; d_call: -; cdr3_aa: CASRPTDNEQFF; cdr3_nt: TGTGCCAGCAGACCGACAGACAATGAGCAGTTCTTC
clone_size: few; j_call: TRBJ2-5; v_call: TRBV6-1; d_call: -; cdr3_aa: CASSTGRGRTQETQYF; cdr3_nt: TGTGCCAGCAGCACCGGACGGGGTCGAACCCAAGAGACCCAGTACTTC
clone_size: few; j_call: TRBJ2-5; v_call: TRBV7-2; d_call: TRBD2; cdr3_aa: CASSKRGDLETQYF; cdr3_nt: TGTGCCAGCAGCAAGCGGGGGGATTTAGAGACCCAGTACTTC
clone_size: few; j_call: TRBJ2-1; v_call: TRBV10-3; d_call: -; cdr3_aa: CAISESIHNEQFF; cdr3_nt: TGTGCCATCAGTGAGTCGATTCACAATGAGCAGTTCTTC
clone_size: -; j_call: TRBJ2-3; v_call: TRBV5-1; d_call: TRBD1; cdr3_aa: CASSPGQGDSTDTQYF; cdr3_nt: TGCGCCAGCAGCCCGGGACAGGGGGACAGCACAGATACGCAGTATTTT
clone_size: few; j_call: TRBJ2-6; v_call: TRBV20-1; d_call: -; cdr3_aa: CSASNLQGSGANVLTF; cdr3_nt: TGCAGTGCTTCCAACCTCCAGGGGTCTGGGGCCAACGTCCTGACTTTC
clone_size: many; j_call: TRBJ2-1; v_call: TRBV20-1; d_call: -; cdr3_aa: CSALFHGTSYNEQFF; cdr3_nt: TGCAGTGCTCTCTTCCATGGGACTTCCTACAATGAGCAGTTCTTC
clone_size: -; j_call: TRBJ2-3; v_call: TRBV9; d_call: -; cdr3_aa: CASGTTDTQYF; cdr3_nt: TGTGCCAGCGGAACCACAGATACGCAGTATTTT
clone_size: many; j_call: TRBJ1-1; v_call: TRBV20-1; d_call: -; cdr3_aa: CSARDHDEAFF; cdr3_nt: TGCAGTGCCAGAGACCACGATGAAGCTTTCTTT
clone_size: -; j_call: TRBJ1-6; v_call: TRBV5-5; d_call: -; cdr3_aa: CASSLRGPSSYNSPLHF; cdr3_nt: TGTGCCAGCAGCCTGCGGGGACCAAGCTCCTATAATTCACCCCTCCACTTT
clone_size: -; j_call: TRBJ1-1; v_call: TRBV10-3; d_call: TRBD1; cdr3_aa: CAISDVRQGWLDTEAFF; cdr3_nt: TGTGCCATCAGTGACGTAAGACAGGGATGGTTGGACACTGAAGCTTTCTTT
clone_size: few; j_call: TRBJ1-6; v_call: TRBV7-2; d_call: -; cdr3_aa: CASSLARSSYNSPLHF; cdr3_nt: TGTGCCAGCAGCTTAGCCAGGAGCTCCTATAATTCACCCCTCCACTTT
clone_size: -; j_call: TRBJ2-1; v_call: TRBV10-3; d_call: -; cdr3_aa: CAIRTQGPLDNEQFF; cdr3_nt: TGTGCCATCAGGACACAGGGACCCTTGGACAATGAGCAGTTCTTC
clone_size: -; j_call: TRBJ2-3; v_call: TRBV28; d_call: -; cdr3_aa: CASSRIQGGTDTQYF; cdr3_nt: TGTGCCAGCAGTAGAATCCAGGGTGGGACAGATACGCAGTATTTT
clone_size: many; j_call: TRBJ2-2; v_call: TRBV20-1; d_call: -; cdr3_aa: CSARVRQSTGELFF; cdr3_nt: TGCAGTGCTAGAGTCCGACAGAGCACCGGGGAGCTGTTTTTT
clone_size: -; j_call: TRBJ1-4; v_call: TRBV20-1; d_call: -; cdr3_aa: CSARQVWPGEKLFF; cdr3_nt: TGCAGTGCTAGGCAGGTCTGGCCGGGGGAAAAACTGTTTTTT
clone_size: -; j_call: TRBJ2-5; v_call: TRBV5-5; d_call: TRBD2; cdr3_aa: CASSLGGTRGETQYF; cdr3_nt: TGTGCCAGCAGCTTAGGAGGGACTAGAGGCGAGACCCAGTACTTC
clone_size: -; j_call: TRBJ2-7; v_call: TRBV10-3; d_call: TRBD1; cdr3_aa: CAISEFFIIDRENPYEQYF; cdr3_nt: TGTGCCATCAGTGAGTTCTTTATAATCGACAGGGAGAATCCCTACGAGCAGTACTTC
clone_size: few; j_call: TRBJ1-2; v_call: TRBV5-1; d_call: -; cdr3_aa: CASSSFTQDNYGYTF; cdr3_nt: TGCGCCAGCAGCTCCTTTACGCAGGACAACTATGGCTACACCTTC
clone_size: few; j_call: TRBJ2-7; v_call: TRBV7-8; d_call: TRBD2; cdr3_aa: CASYAGTSGSYEQYF; cdr3_nt: TGTGCCAGCTATGCCGGGACTAGCGGGAGTTACGAGCAGTACTTC
clone_size: many; j_call: TRBJ2-3; v_call: TRBV7-6; d_call: TRBD2; cdr3_aa: CASSLHLAGTDTQYF; cdr3_nt: TGTGCCAGCAGCTTACACCTAGCGGGCACAGATACGCAGTATTTT
clone_size: many; j_call: TRBJ1-1; v_call: TRBV19; d_call: TRBD1; cdr3_aa: CASSTTGLAEAFF; cdr3_nt: TGTGCCAGTAGTACGACAGGGTTGGCTGAAGCTTTCTTT
clone_size: -; j_call: TRBJ2-1; v_call: TRBV6-5; d_call: -; cdr3_aa: CASSSRSTYNEQFF; cdr3_nt: TGTGCCAGCAGTTCGCGATCGACCTACAATGAGCAGTTCTTC
clone_size: few; j_call: TRBJ2-2; v_call: TRBV5-1; d_call: -; cdr3_aa: CASSSRDTGELFF; cdr3_nt: TGCGCCAGCAGCTCCAGGGACACCGGGGAGCTGTTTTTT
clone_size: -; j_call: TRBJ1-5; v_call: TRBV7-8; d_call: -; cdr3_aa: CASSAATNQPQHF; cdr3_nt: TGTGCCAGCAGCGCAGCCACTAATCAGCCCCAGCATTTT
clone_size: many; j_call: TRBJ2-7; v_call: TRBV6-1; d_call: -; cdr3_aa: CASSPTPGSYEQYF; cdr3_nt: TGTGCCAGCAGCCCTACTCCAGGCTCCTACGAGCAGTACTTC
clone_size: -; j_call: TRBJ2-3; v_call: TRBV15; d_call: -; cdr3_aa: CATSRGSTDTQYF; cdr3_nt: TGTGCCACCAGCAGAGGAAGCACAGATACGCAGTATTTT
clone_size: -; j_call: TRBJ1-6; v_call: TRBV28; d_call: -; cdr3_aa: CAMGPGRSSYNSPLHF; cdr3_nt: TGTGCCATGGGCCCCGGCAGAAGCTCCTATAATTCACCCCTCCACTTT
clone_size: -; j_call: TRBJ2-7; v_call: TRBV7-2; d_call: -; cdr3_aa: CASSFFNAGREQYF; cdr3_nt: TGTGCCAGCAGCTTTTTTAATGCGGGAAGGGAGCAGTACTTC
clone_size: few; j_call: TRBJ2-2; v_call: TRBV12-3/TRBV12-4; d_call: -; cdr3_aa: CASSLGRLDTGELFF; cdr3_nt: TGTGCCAGCAGTTTAGGGCGGCTCGACACCGGGGAGCTGTTTTTT
clone_size: -; j_call: TRBJ2-5; v_call: TRBV7-7; d_call: TRBD1; cdr3_aa: CASSLGTGVMETQYF; cdr3_nt: TGTGCCAGCAGCTTAGGGACAGGGGTCATGGAGACCCAGTACTTC
clone_size: many; j_call: TRBJ1-5; v_call: TRBV12-3/TRBV12-4; d_call: TRBD1; cdr3_aa: CASSPTGARGINQPQHF; cdr3_nt: TGTGCCAGCAGCCCGACAGGGGCCCGAGGCATCAATCAGCCCCAGCATTTT